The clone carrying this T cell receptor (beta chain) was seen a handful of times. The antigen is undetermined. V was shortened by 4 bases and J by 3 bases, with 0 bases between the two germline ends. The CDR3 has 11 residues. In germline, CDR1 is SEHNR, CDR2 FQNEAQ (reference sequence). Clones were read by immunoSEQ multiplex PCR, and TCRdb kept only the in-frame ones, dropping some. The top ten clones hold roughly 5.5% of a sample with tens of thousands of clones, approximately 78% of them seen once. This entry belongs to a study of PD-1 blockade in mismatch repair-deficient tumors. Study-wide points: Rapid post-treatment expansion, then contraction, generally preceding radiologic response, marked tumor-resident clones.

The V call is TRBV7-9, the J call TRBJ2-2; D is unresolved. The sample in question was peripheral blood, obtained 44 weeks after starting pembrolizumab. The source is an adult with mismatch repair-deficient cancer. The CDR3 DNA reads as TGTGCCAGCAGCTACACCGGGGAGCTGTTTTTT. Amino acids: CASSYTGELFF.